The 18 T cell receptor beta chains presented below share a single source sample, sequenced in a study of early T cells in non-severe SARS-CoV-2 infection. In TCRdb, the 5' RACE reads were re-called with MiXCR into one record per CDR3 protein. The data hold some 60,000 distinct CDR3 sequences, with roughly a tenth observed a single time. What was sequenced was whole blood. The receptor set was obtained from an adult who was a healthcare worker with PCR-confirmed SARS-CoV-2 infection or an uninfected control (not recorded which).

This clonotype was seen many times. J is TRBJ1-1 and V is TRBV5-6, with no clear D. The ends were cut back, 2 bases at V and 0 bases at J, with 11 bases in the middle. Germline V gene lookup returns CDR1 SGHDT and CDR2 YYEEEE. The CDR3 totals 15 residues. CDR3 region: CASSFTAHMNTEAFF. CDR3 sequence (DNA): TGTGCCAGCAGCTTCACAGCCCACATGAACACTGAAGCTTTCTTT.

This clonotype was seen a handful of times. This chain uses TRBV11-2 with TRBJ2-2; 7 bases are shared with TRBD1. The germline CDR1 and CDR2 sequences are SGHAT and FQNNGV. The junction had 4 bases not matched to a gene; V was cut back by 3 bases and J by 6 bases. This CDR3 has 14 amino acids. The CDR3 DNA sequence: TGTGCCAGCAGCTTGGGACAGTTGGCCGGGGAGCTGTTTTTT. This encodes CASSLGQLAGELFF.

V is TRBV5-6 and J is TRBJ1-1; 9 nucleotides match TRBD1. This CDR3 spans 13 amino acids. Germline assignment: CDR1 SGHDT and CDR2 YYEEEE. V dropped 4 bases and J dropped 4; count of bases not matched to a gene: 2. The CDR3 DNA reads TGTGCCAGCAGCCCGGGACAGGGCACTGAAGCTTTCTTT. Protein product: CASSPGQGTEAFF.

This clonotype was picked up a small number of times. The chain uses TRBV7-9 and TRBJ1-1, with D perhaps TRBD1 (5 bases). CDR3 length: 15 amino acids. Trimming shortened V by 1 base and J by 2 bases, and 11 bases separated the two germline ends. Germline V gene lookup returns CDR1 SEHNR and CDR2 FQNEAQ (reference sequence). The chain's CDR3 is CASSLVKGINTEAFF. For the CDR3, the DNA is TGTGCCAGCAGCTTAGTAAAGGGGATCAACACTGAAGCTTTCTTT.

This clonotype was observed a few times. The chain is built from TRBV5-1 and TRBJ1-6, with TRBD1 matching 7 bases. The CDR3 is made up of 15 amino acids. Per the germline V gene, CDR1 is SGHRS and CDR2 is YFSETQ. J was trimmed by 10 bases and V by 6 bases; bases with no gene match: 13. The CDR3: CASKQNTGDGSPLHF. The CDR3 bases are TGCGCCAGCAAACAAAATACAGGGGACGGGTCACCCCTCCACTTT.

CDR3 in DNA: TGCAGCGTTTATCCGGGACAGGGGGCGAATATCCCTTTCTTT. Amino acids: CSVYPGQGANIPFF. J is TRBJ1-1 and V is TRBV29-1, with TRBD1 identical over 12 bases. Per the germline V gene, CDR1 is SQVTM and CDR2 is ANQGSEA. The junction had 13 bases not matched to a gene; V was cut back by 5 bases and J by 12 bases. The CDR3 loop spans 14 amino acids.

This clonotype appeared a few times. The chain is built from TRBV18 and TRBJ1-4; possibly TRBD1 for D (5 bases). Germline values: CDR1 KGHSH, CDR2 LQKENI. The V and J ends lost 3 bases and 3 bases respectively, with 11 bases between them. This CDR3 has 15 amino acids. In DNA form, the CDR3 reads TGTGCCAGCTCACCCGCAAAGGGGTCTAATGAAAAACTGTTTTTT. It encodes CASSPAKGSNEKLFF.

Here the CDR3 reads CASSLEDTVNEKLFF. DNA for the CDR3: TGTGCCAGCAGCCTCGAAGATACAGTTAATGAAAAACTGTTTTTT. The rearrangement links TRBV7-9 to TRBJ1-4; no reliable D call. Per germline, CDR1 SEHNR and CDR2 FQNEAQ (reference sequence). The CDR3 loop spans 15 amino acids. Trimming removed 5 bases from V and 4 bases from J, with 14 bases in between.

This clonotype was detected only a few times. This chain connects TRBV18 to TRBJ2-7; possible D gene TRBD2, 5 bases. Trimming left V 6 bases short and J 3 bases short, with 12 bases between. From germline, CDR1 is KGHSH and CDR2 LQKENI. The CDR3 has 13 amino acids. CDR3 residues: CASSLYGNYEQYV. For the CDR3, the DNA is TGTGCCAGCTCTCTATACGGGAACTACGAGCAGTACGTC.

The table lists this clonotype with a few counts. The V call is TRBV21-1, the J call TRBJ1-3; TRBD1 is the table's D call, not checked against the DNA. TRBV21-1 is recorded as a pseudogene. CDR3 size: 16 residues. CDR3 region: CASSTGNRVSGNTIYF. CDR3 nucleotide sequence: TGTGCCAGCAGCACGGGGAACAGGGTCTCTGGAAACACCATATATTTT.

The gene calls are TRBV20-1 and TRBJ2-3; a weak D match, TRBD2 (7 bases). This CDR3 region has 16 residues. V shed 0 bases and J shed 0 bases, with 13 bases lying between them. Looked up from germline, CDR1 is DFQATT and CDR2 is SNEGSKA (reference sequence). CDR3 sequence: CSARDPGGPSTDTQYF. The CDR3 DNA reads TGCAGTGCTAGAGATCCGGGGGGCCCGAGCACAGATACGCAGTATTTT.

The V call is TRBV5-6, the J call TRBJ1-6, with 9 bases aligning to TRBD1. Trimming cost V 6 bases and J 9 bases; bases outside gene matches: 4. Germline V gene lookup returns CDR1 SGHDT and CDR2 YYEEEE. The CDR3 covers 13 residues. In DNA, the CDR3 is TGTGCCAGCAAAGGGACAGGGATTTCACCCCTCCACTTT. Encoded protein: CASKGTGISPLHF.

This chain links TRBV7-9 with TRBJ2-3; D gene unclear. Germline V gene sequence: CDR1 SEHNR, CDR2 FQNEAQ (reference sequence). Trimming cost V 5 bases and J 4 bases, with 19 bases left between them. The length of the CDR3 is 16 residues. CDR3 bases: TGTGCCAGCAGCCCACGGTGGGTTTTTAGGGCAGATACGCAGTATTTT. This gives the protein CASSPRWVFRADTQYF.

The genes are TRBV6-9 and TRBJ2-7; D not resolved. This CDR3 is built from 12 residues. CDR1 and CDR2 from the germline V gene are MNHGY and SVAAGI. The V end was cut by 7 bases, the J end by 0 bases, with 7 bases between. CDR3 residues: CASMCSSYEQYV. CDR3 coding DNA: TGTGCCAGCATGTGTAGCTCCTACGAGCAGTACGTC.

This clonotype was counted many times. The V call is TRBV6-1, the J call TRBJ1-6; D gene ambiguous. This CDR3 contains 16 residues. V was pared by 2 bases and J by 7 bases, with 15 bases between. From germline, CDR1 is MNHNS and CDR2 SASEGT. The CDR3 is CASSEILNVGNSPLHF. Written as DNA, the CDR3 is TGTGCCAGCAGTGAAATTCTCAACGTAGGGAATTCACCCCTCCACTTT.

Only a few counts were recorded for this clonotype. V usage is TRBV7-2 and J usage is TRBJ2-3, with 12 positions matching TRBD2. Germline CDR1 SGHTA, CDR2 FQGNSA. The CDR3 consists of 16 residues. J was trimmed by 2 bases and V by 3 bases; bases with no gene match: 3. The CDR3 region is CASSFRLAGVTDTQYF. In DNA, the CDR3 is TGTGCCAGCAGCTTCCGACTAGCGGGGGTCACAGATACGCAGTATTTT.

This clonotype came up many times. This sequence joins TRBV6-1 and TRBJ2-7; a possible D gene is TRBD2 (5 bases). Germline values: CDR1 MNHNS, CDR2 SASEGT. The CDR3 is made up of 15 amino acids. V was clipped by 4 bases and J by 5 bases, with 18 bases between them. CDR3 sequence reads: CASSVGRGSSHEQYV. CDR3 nucleotide sequence: TGTGCCAGCAGTGTAGGGAGAGGATCTTCCCACGAGCAGTACGTC.

The sample holds many counts of this clonotype. This chain connects TRBV6-6 to TRBJ1-2; D possibly corresponds to TRBD1 (6 bases). From germline, CDR1 is MNHNY and CDR2 SVGAGI (reference sequence). The V end lost 5 bases, the J end lost 8 bases, and 15 bases lay between the germline ends. The CDR3 totals 13 residues. The CDR3 loop reads CASSRNRDGGYTF. For the CDR3, the DNA is TGTGCCAGCAGTAGAAACAGGGACGGCGGCTACACCTTC.